Each of the 17 T cell receptor beta chains below was sequenced from the same sample in a study of shared clonotypes between healthy human individuals. Produced via immunoSEQ multiplex PCR; TCRdb's table is partial and in-frame only. The sample contains some 2 million clones, roughly 95% of which appear only once. The sequenced sample consisted of naive CD4+ T cells sorted from blood. Documented subset: CD45RA+ positively selected. These receptors all come from a young man in good health.

This chain uses TRBV5-6 with TRBJ2-1; D not resolved. Germline V lookup: CDR1 SGHDT, CDR2 YYEEEE. CDR3 length: 14 residues. V was shortened by 4 bases and J by 0 bases, with 8 bases between the two germline ends. CDR3 amino acids: CASSRRSSYNEQFF. The CDR3 DNA is TGTGCCAGCAGCAGGCGTAGCTCCTACAATGAGCAGTTCTTC. Filled out from reference TRBV5-6 and TRBJ2-1, the complete variable domain reads DAGVTQSPTHLIKTRGQQVTLRCSPKSGHDTVSWYQQALGQGPQFIFQYYEEEERQRGNFPDRFSGHQFPNYSSELNVNALLLGDSALYLCASSRRSSYNEQFFGPGTRLTVL.

This chain links TRBV6-6 with TRBJ1-2; D gene ambiguous. The germline CDR1 and CDR2 sequences are MNHNY and SVGAGI (reference sequence). Trimming pared 6 bases from V and 2 bases from J, leaving 7 bases between. The CDR3 totals 12 residues. The CDR3 is CASRKNNYGYTF. The CDR3 nucleotides are TGTGCCAGCAGGAAAAACAACTATGGCTACACCTTC.

V usage is TRBV10-3 and J usage is TRBJ2-7, with D possibly TRBD1 on 6 matching bases. The germline V and J ends were trimmed by 4 bases and 5 bases, with 12 bases remaining between them. Germline CDR1 reads ENHRY; CDR2 reads SYGVKD. The CDR3 length is 13 residues. In nucleotides, the CDR3 is TGTGCCATCAGTGGGATCCCAGGGGACGAGCAGTACTTC. It yields the protein CAISGIPGDEQYF.

The chain carries TRBV28 and TRBJ2-1; possibly TRBD2 for D (6 bases). This CDR3 has 15 amino acids. Germline V CDR1 and CDR2: MDHEN, SYDVKM. V lost 6 bases and J 7 bases, leaving 19 bases between the germline ends. The DNA for the CDR3 is TGTGCCAGCAGGGGCGGGGCTAGCCCTTTTAATGAGCAGTTCTTC. As protein: CASRGGASPFNEQFF.

The rearrangement joins TRBV6-1 to TRBJ2-1; 14 positions match TRBD2. This CDR3 region has 18 residues. CDR1 MNHNS and CDR2 SASEGT come from the germline V gene. Germline trimming cut 2 bases from V and 8 bases from J; bases unmatched to any gene: 11. DNA for the CDR3: TGTGCCAGCAGTGAAATTTCGGGGACTAGCGGGAGTCGACATGAGCAGTTCTTC. Protein sequence: CASSEISGTSGSRHEQFF.

This clone was detected once. The rearrangement uses TRBV6-1 and TRBJ2-5, with a weak D call TRBD2 (5 bases). The CDR3 runs 14 residues. Germline V gives CDR1 MNHNS, CDR2 SASEGT. V was clipped by 6 bases and J by 0 bases, with 11 bases between them. The CDR3 nucleotides read TGTGCCAGCAGGAGGGTACAGAACCAAGAGACCCAGTACTTC. It codes for CASRRVQNQETQYF.

The chain recombines TRBV5-1 with TRBJ2-7, with D uncertain. The germline V gene encodes CDR1 SGHRS and CDR2 YFSETQ. The CDR3 runs 15 residues. V lost 0 bases and J lost 4, with 14 bases in between. The CDR3 region has the DNA TGCGCCAGCAGCTTGGGACCAGGTTCGTCGTACGAGCAGTACTTC. It codes for CASSLGPGSSYEQYF. Together with reference TRBV5-1 and TRBJ2-7, the CDR3 gives the full variable domain: KAGVTQTPRYLIKTRGQQVTLSCSPISGHRSVSWYQQTPGQGLQFLFEYFSETQRNKGNFPGRFSGRQFSNSRSEMNVSTLELGDSALYLCASSLGPGSSYEQYFGPGTRLTVT.

The chain employs TRBV7-6 and TRBJ1-1; TRBD1 matches 9 bases. The V gene's germline CDR1 is SGHVS and CDR2 FNYEAQ. The CDR3 length is 15 residues. V gave up 1 base and J gave up 5 bases; unmatched junction bases: 5. The CDR3 nucleotides read TGTGCCAGCAGCTTAGGAGGGACAGGGATTACTGAAGCTTTCTTT. Protein product: CASSLGGTGITEAFF.

The rearrangement links TRBV9 to TRBJ1-1; TRBD1 aligns across 11 bases. Looked up from germline, CDR1 is SGDLS and CDR2 is YYNGEE. V lost 0 bases, J lost 10 bases, and 2 bases stayed unmatched. CDR3 length: 13 residues. CDR3 nucleotides: TGTGCCAGCAGCGTAGAGGACAGGGGGCTAGCTTTCTTT. Protein product: CASSVEDRGLAFF. Looking up the rest from reference TRBV9 and TRBJ1-1 gives the full variable domain: DSGVTQTPKHLITATGQRVTLRCSPRSGDLSVYWYQQSLDQGLQFLIQYYNGEERAKGNILERFSAQQFPDLHSELNLSSLELGDSALYFCASSVEDRGLAFFGQGTRLTVV.

This chain joins TRBV18 and TRBJ2-2, with a possible D match to TRBD1 (6 bases). V shed 0 bases and J shed 5 bases, with 10 bases lying between them. This CDR3 region has 15 residues. Germline-derived CDR1 and CDR2 are KGHSH and LQKENI. The chain's CDR3 is CASSPPRTVTGELFF. The CDR3 DNA sequence: TGTGCCAGCTCACCACCCAGGACAGTTACCGGGGAGCTGTTTTTT.

The rearrangement joins TRBV28 to TRBJ1-3; a weak D match, TRBD1 (5 bases). The V end was cut by 9 bases, the J end by 4 bases, with 19 bases between. CDR3 length equals 15 residues. Germline assignment: CDR1 MDHEN and CDR2 SYDVKM. This CDR3 is CARVWTGPSGNTIYF. The DNA of the CDR3 is TGTGCCAGAGTCTGGACGGGACCGAGCGGAAACACCATATATTTT.

In regard to this clone: The same CDR3 can be traced to other DNA sequences in this sample. The V call is TRBV5-1, the J call TRBJ2-5; the D call may be TRBD1 or TRBD2 (5 bases each). The V gene's germline CDR1 is SGHRS and CDR2 YFSETQ. CDR3 length: 13 amino acids. Deletions cut 0 bases from V and 2 bases from J, with 5 bases between. CDR3 in DNA: TGCGCCAGCAGCTTGGGGGGGCAAGAGACCCAGTACTTC. Translated, it gives CASSLGGQETQYF.

The chain couples TRBV9 to TRBJ2-7; 8 bases line up with TRBD2. Germline V gene lookup returns CDR1 SGDLS and CDR2 YYNGEE. The CDR3 totals 15 residues. Trimming took 4 bases from V and 6 from J; bases not matched to a gene: 12. CDR3 nucleotide sequence: TGTGCCAGCAGCCAATGGGCGGCGGGGGGCAGCGAGCAGTACTTC. Translating gives CASSQWAAGGSEQYF.

The chain is built from TRBV18 and TRBJ2-5; the D gene is possibly TRBD1 (7 bases). V gave up 6 bases and J gave up 1 base, with 18 bases separating them. Germline V gene data show CDR1 as KGHSH and CDR2 as LQKENI. The CDR3 loop spans 16 amino acids. For the CDR3, the DNA is TGTGCCAGCTCCCGGAGGCCAGGGGGGCCCCAAGAGACCCAGTACTTC. Residues: CASSRRPGGPQETQYF.

The chain combines TRBV6-6 with TRBJ2-3, with a possible D match to TRBD1 (5 bases). The germline V and J ends were trimmed by 7 bases and 0 bases, with 11 bases remaining between them. CDR1 and CDR2 (germline): MNHNY, SVGAGI (reference sequence). The CDR3 covers 14 residues. The CDR3 DNA reads as TGTGCCAGCAAAGGGGCACTTAGCACAGATACGCAGTATTTT. This translates into CASKGALSTDTQYF.

The CDR3 nucleotides read TGCAGCGTTGAAGGGACAAGCTACAATGAGCAGTTCTTC. It codes for CSVEGTSYNEQFF. This sequence joins TRBV29-1 and TRBJ2-1; tentative D call: TRBD1 (5 bases). Germline V CDR1 and CDR2: SQVTM, ANQGSEA. V was clipped by 1 base and J by 3 bases, with 7 bases between them. This CDR3 contains 13 residues.

The chain couples TRBV5-6 to TRBJ2-5; weak D call: TRBD2 (5 bases). V shed 2 bases and J shed 2 bases, with 10 bases lying between them. CDR1 and CDR2 (germline): SGHDT, YYEEEE. The CDR3 contains 14 residues. CDR3 residues: CASSFSDFQETQYF. The CDR3 DNA reads TGTGCCAGCAGCTTTAGCGACTTTCAAGAGACCCAGTACTTC. The full variable domain, its missing parts supplied by reference TRBV5-6 and TRBJ2-5, is DAGVTQSPTHLIKTRGQQVTLRCSPKSGHDTVSWYQQALGQGPQFIFQYYEEEERQRGNFPDRFSGHQFPNYSSELNVNALLLGDSALYLCASSFSDFQETQYFGPGTRLLVL.